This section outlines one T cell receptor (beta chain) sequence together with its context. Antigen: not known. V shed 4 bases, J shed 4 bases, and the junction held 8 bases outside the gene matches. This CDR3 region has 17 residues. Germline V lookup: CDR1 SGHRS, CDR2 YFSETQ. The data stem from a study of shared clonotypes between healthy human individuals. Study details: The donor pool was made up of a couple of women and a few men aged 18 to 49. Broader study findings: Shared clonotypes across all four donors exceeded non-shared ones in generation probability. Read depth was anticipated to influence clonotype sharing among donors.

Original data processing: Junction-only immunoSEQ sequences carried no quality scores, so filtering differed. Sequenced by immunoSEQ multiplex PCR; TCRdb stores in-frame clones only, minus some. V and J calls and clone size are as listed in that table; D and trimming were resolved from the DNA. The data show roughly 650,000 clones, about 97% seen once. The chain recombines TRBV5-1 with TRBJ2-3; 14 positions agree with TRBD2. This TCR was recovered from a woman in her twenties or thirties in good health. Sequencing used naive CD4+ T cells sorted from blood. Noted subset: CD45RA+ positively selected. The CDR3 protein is CASSREGLAGVADTQYF. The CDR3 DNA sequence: TGCGCCAGCAGCCGGGAGGGACTAGCGGGAGTCGCAGATACGCAGTATTTT.